This TCR beta chain was identified during a study of OX40 agonist ivuxolimab in advanced cancers. The CDR3 spans 14 residues. V gave up 4 bases and J gave up 4 bases; unmatched junction bases: 5. The germline V gene encodes CDR1 SGHDT and CDR2 YYEEEE. Profiled with immunoSEQ multiplex PCR; TCRdb holds only in-frame clones, not every one. This table has 55,000 to 75,000 clones, 70% to 90% appearing once. The V and J genes are TRBV5-6 and TRBJ1-2; 9 bases line up with TRBD1. The material sequenced was CD4+ or CD8+ T cells sorted from blood, taken in a trial of the OX40 agonist ivuxolimab. This TCR was recovered from an adult with an advanced solid tumor such as melanoma, head and neck, liver or kidney cancer. In DNA, the CDR3 is TGTGCCAGCAGCCGACAGGGGGTGCTCTATGGCTACACCTTC. This gives the protein CASSRQGVLYGYTF. The full variable domain, in which reference TRBV5-6 and TRBJ1-2 provide the parts outside the CDR3, is DAGVTQSPTHLIKTRGQQVTLRCSPKSGHDTVSWYQQALGQGPQFIFQYYEEEERQRGNFPDRFSGHQFPNYSSELNVNALLLGDSALYLCASSRQGVLYGYTFGSGTRLTVV.